Each of the 19 T cell receptor beta chains below was sequenced from the same sample in a study of cytomegalovirus exposure and HLA in healthy donors. 60 Vbeta and 13 Jbeta primers were used in PCR. Data came from immunoSEQ multiplex PCR; TCRdb stores just in-frame clones and leaves some out. The sample has under 250,000 clones, 65% to 85% seen once. Sample: PBMCs. These receptor sequences come from a boy aged 2 to 9 in good health and CMV-seronegative.

The rearrangement links TRBV5-4 to TRBJ2-5; 9 nucleotides line up with TRBD1. Trimming at V came to 4 bases and at J to 4 bases, leaving 8 bases not matched to a gene. Germline V gene sequence: CDR1 SGHNT, CDR2 YYREEE (reference sequence). The CDR3 covers 15 residues. CDR3: CASSPGQGGLETQYF. The DNA of the CDR3 is TGTGCCAGCAGCCCGGGACAGGGAGGTCTAGAGACCCAGTACTTC.

The J gene is TRBJ2-1, the V gene TRBV10-3; TRBD2 might be the D (7 bases). CDR3 length: 13 residues. The V gene lost 6 bases and the J gene lost 4 bases, with 10 bases spanning the gap. Germline lookup yields CDR1 ENHRY and CDR2 SYGVKD. CDR3 region: CAIRGGAYNEQFF. The CDR3 coding sequence is TGTGCCATCAGGGGGGGGGCGTACAATGAGCAGTTCTTC.

This chain links TRBV10-1 with TRBJ2-7, with 9 bases identical to TRBD1. This CDR3 is 16 amino acids long. Trimming took 0 bases from V and 3 from J; bases not matched to a gene: 6. From germline, CDR1 is WNHNN and CDR2 SYGVQD (reference sequence). Written as DNA, the CDR3 is TGCGCCAGCAGTGAGTCGGCGGGACAGGGATACTACGAGCAGTACTTC. It yields the protein CASSESAGQGYYEQYF.

Note on this clone: Distinct nucleotide sequences in the sample also encode this CDR3. This rearrangement joins TRBV9 to TRBJ1-2; 7 bases are a match to TRBD1. The J segment lost 3 bases and the V segment lost 3 bases, leaving 2 bases of the junction unmatched. CDR3 size: 13 residues. The germline CDR1 and CDR2 sequences are SGDLS and YYNGEE. The chain's CDR3 is CASSATGDYGYTF. Here the CDR3 DNA reads TGTGCCAGCAGCGCAACAGGGGACTATGGCTACACCTTC.

This chain uses TRBV29-1 with TRBJ1-2; D call uncertain. Germline CDR1 reads SQVTM; CDR2 reads ANQGSEA. This CDR3 has 11 amino acids. Trimming took 8 bases from V and 4 from J, leaving 11 bases between them. The chain's CDR3 is CSSPSSYGYTF. CDR3 DNA sequence: TGCAGCTCCCCATCCAGCTATGGCTACACCTTC.

The chain links TRBV11-3 to TRBJ2-7; 7 nucleotides agree with TRBD1. Germline CDR1 is SGHNT and CDR2 is YENEEA. The CDR3 is 14 residues long. V trimming: 4 bases; J trimming: 4 bases; junction bases outside the gene matches: 7. The CDR3 DNA sequence: TGTGCCAGCAGCTATGGACAGGCGGAGTACGAGCAGTACTTC. Translation: CASSYGQAEYEQYF. The variable domain in full, with the rest retrieved from reference TRBV11-3 and TRBJ2-7, is EAGVVQSPRYKIIEKKQPVAFWCNPISGHNTLYWYLQNLGQGPELLIRYENEEAVDDSQLPKDRFSAERLKGVDSTLKIQPAELGDSAVYLCASSYGQAEYEQYFGPGTRLTVT.

The chain couples TRBV9 to TRBJ1-2; unclear D gene. The ends were cut back, 2 bases at V and 0 bases at J, with 5 bases in the middle. Per germline, CDR1 SGDLS and CDR2 YYNGEE. This CDR3 is 13 amino acids long. This CDR3 reads CASSVEANYGYTF. The CDR3 DNA sequence: TGTGCCAGCAGCGTGGAGGCTAACTATGGCTACACCTTC.

The chain is built from TRBV25-1 and TRBJ2-3, with 7 nucleotides matching TRBD2. Germline CDR1 and CDR2: MGHDK and SYGVNS. V lost 5 bases and J lost 0; bases outside the gene matches: 2. The CDR3 covers 14 residues. The CDR3 spells CASSRGLSTDTQYF. CDR3 DNA sequence: TGTGCCAGCAGTAGGGGACTAAGCACAGATACGCAGTATTTT. Full variable domain (missing parts from reference TRBV25-1 and TRBJ2-3): EADIYQTPRYLVIGTGKKITLECSQTMGHDKMYWYQQDPGMELHLIHYSYGVNSTEKGDLSSESTVSRIRTEHFPLTLESARPSHTSQYLCASSRGLSTDTQYFGPGTRLTVL.

There are a few counts of this clone. V and J are TRBV19 and TRBJ1-1; perhaps TRBD1 as D (6 bases). The V end was cut by 3 bases, the J end by 1 base, with 9 bases between. This CDR3 has 14 amino acids. The V gene's germline CDR1 is LNHDA and CDR2 SQIVND (reference sequence). For the CDR3, the DNA is TGTGCCAGTAGTATGGGGACAACGAACACTGAAGCTTTCTTT. This translates into CASSMGTTNTEAFF.

This chain uses TRBV4-1 with TRBJ1-2, with 8 bases fitting TRBD1. Germline lookup yields CDR1 MGHRA and CDR2 YSYEKL. With V trimmed by 1 base and J by 6 bases, 10 bases remained unmatched. There are 16 residues in the CDR3. The CDR3 reads CASSQALRTGPNGYTF. In DNA form, the CDR3 reads TGCGCCAGCAGCCAAGCCCTGAGGACAGGGCCAAATGGCTACACCTTC.

The chain uses TRBV6-1 and TRBJ1-1; 8 bases are shared with TRBD1. Germline V gene sequence: CDR1 MNHNS, CDR2 SASEGT. The CDR3 is made up of 14 amino acids. Unmatched junction bases numbered 4, after V lost 5 bases and J lost 2 bases. The CDR3 nucleotides are TGTGCCAGCAGTCTGGACAGGGACAACACTGAAGCTTTCTTT. This sequence encodes CASSLDRDNTEAFF.

The chain carries TRBV5-6 and TRBJ1-1; unclear D gene. V was pared by 0 bases and J by 11 bases, with 14 bases between. The length of the CDR3 is 13 residues. Germline V gene sequence: CDR1 SGHDT, CDR2 YYEEEE. CDR3 region: CASSLGSGCEAFF. The CDR3 region has the DNA TGTGCCAGCAGCTTGGGTTCAGGTTGTGAGGCTTTCTTT. Supplemented by reference TRBV5-6 and TRBJ1-1, the full variable domain reads DAGVTQSPTHLIKTRGQQVTLRCSPKSGHDTVSWYQQALGQGPQFIFQYYEEEERQRGNFPDRFSGHQFPNYSSELNVNALLLGDSALYLCASSLGSGCEAFFGQGTRLTVV.

The CDR3, as DNA: TGTGCCAGCAGTGAAACTAGCGGGAGGGCCACCGGGGAGCTGTTTTTT. This codes for CASSETSGRATGELFF. This chain connects TRBV6-4 to TRBJ2-2; 13 bases are shared with TRBD2. The germline V gene encodes CDR1 MRHNA and CDR2 SNTAGT. Trimming took 3 bases from V and 4 from J; bases not matched to a gene: 2. The CDR3 has 16 amino acids.

The V and J genes are TRBV29-1 and TRBJ1-4; 7 bases line up with TRBD1. The CDR3 covers 13 residues. Losses at the gene ends were 3 bases for V and 6 bases for J; bases not matched to a gene: 4. Germline values: CDR1 SQVTM, CDR2 ANQGSEA. The chain's CDR3 is CSVEARGDEKLFF. In DNA, the CDR3 is TGCAGCGTTGAGGCCAGGGGGGATGAAAAACTGTTTTTT. Using reference TRBV29-1 and TRBJ1-4 for the parts outside the CDR3, the full variable domain is SAVISQKPSRDICQRGTSLTIQCQVDSQVTMMFWYRQQPGQSLTLIATANQGSEATYESGFVIDKFPISRPNLTFSTLTVSNMSPEDSSIYLCSVEARGDEKLFFGSGTQLSVL.

The rearrangement links TRBV4-3 to TRBJ2-7, with a weak D call TRBD1 (6 bases). This CDR3 is built from 14 residues. With 0 bases removed from V and 5 bases from J, the gap between germline ends came to 11 bases. CDR1 LGHNA and CDR2 YSLEER come from the germline V gene. As DNA, the CDR3 is TGCGCCAGCAGCCAAGAGGGGGCCCAGGACGAGCAGTACTTC. Translating it yields CASSQEGAQDEQYF.

The V gene is TRBV29-1, the J gene TRBJ2-1; TRBD1 matches 12 bases. The germline V gene encodes CDR1 SQVTM and CDR2 ANQGSEA. After removal of 8 bases from V and 6 bases from J, the junction contained 5 bases not matched to a gene. This CDR3 is 13 amino acids long. CDR3 sequence (DNA): TGCAGCACGGGACAGGGGGCGGGCAATGAGCAGTTCTTC. It is translated as CSTGQGAGNEQFF.

V gene TRBV29-1 combines with J gene TRBJ2-3; no reliable D call. Germline assignment: CDR1 SQVTM and CDR2 ANQGSEA. With 5 bases removed from V and 6 bases from J, the gap between germline ends came to 6 bases. The CDR3 totals 10 residues. CDR3 in amino acids: CSVTGDTQYF. Written as DNA, the CDR3 is TGCAGCGTTACCGGGGATACGCAGTATTTT.

The rearrangement uses TRBV13 and TRBJ2-2; TRBD1 matches at 9 bases. The V and J ends lost 5 bases and 5 bases, in that order; junction bases with no gene match: 9. The CDR3 spans 16 residues. CDR1 PRHDT and CDR2 FYEKMQ come from the germline V gene (reference sequence). The CDR3 bases are TGTGCCAGCAGCCAGACAGGGGGGCCGGAAACCGGGGAGCTGTTTTTT. Residues: CASSQTGGPETGELFF. Full variable domain (missing parts from reference TRBV13 and TRBJ2-2): AAGVIQSPRHLIKEKRETATLKCYPIPRHDTVYWYQQGPGQDPQFLISFYEKMQSDKGSIPDRFSAQQFSDYHSELNMSSLELGDSALYFCASSQTGGPETGELFFGEGSRLTVL.

The gene calls are TRBV11-2 and TRBJ2-7, with TRBD2 matching over 8 bases. CDR1 and CDR2 (germline): SGHAT, FQNNGV. CDR3 length equals 13 residues. The V segment lost 8 bases and the J segment 0 bases; nucleotides outside the gene matches: 3. For the CDR3, the DNA is TGTGCCAGCCAGAGCGGGAGCTCCTACGAGCAGTACTTC. It codes for CASQSGSSYEQYF.